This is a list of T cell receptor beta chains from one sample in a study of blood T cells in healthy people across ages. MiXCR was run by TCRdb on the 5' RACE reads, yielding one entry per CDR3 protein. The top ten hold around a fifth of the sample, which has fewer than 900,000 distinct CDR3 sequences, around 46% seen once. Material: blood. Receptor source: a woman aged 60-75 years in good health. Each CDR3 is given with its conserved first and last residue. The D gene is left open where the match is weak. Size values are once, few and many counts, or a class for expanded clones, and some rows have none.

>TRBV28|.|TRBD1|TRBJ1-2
CASSSPHTTDRASNYGYTF
TGTGCCAGCAGTTCGCCCCACACAACAGACAGGGCGAGCAACTATGGCTACACCTTC
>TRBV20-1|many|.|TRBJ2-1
CSAREGIEQFF
TGCAGTGCTAGAGAGGGAATTGAGCAGTTCTTC
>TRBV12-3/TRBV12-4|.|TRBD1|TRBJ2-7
CASSLMPGQGPYEQYF
TGTGCCAGCAGTCTAATGCCGGGACAGGGGCCCTACGAGCAGTACTTC
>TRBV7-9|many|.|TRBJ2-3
CASSLANSLGYF
TGTGCCAGCAGCTTAGCGAATAGCCTTGGGTATTTT
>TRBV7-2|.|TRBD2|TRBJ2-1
CASNHGTSGNKQFF
TGTGCCAGCAACCACGGGACTAGCGGAAATAAGCAGTTCTTC
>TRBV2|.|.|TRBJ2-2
CASKIGELFF
TGTGCCAGCAAAATTGGGGAGCTGTTTTTT
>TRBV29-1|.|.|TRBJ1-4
CSASQGATNEKLFF
TGCAGCGCCAGTCAAGGGGCAACTAATGAAAAACTGTTTTTT
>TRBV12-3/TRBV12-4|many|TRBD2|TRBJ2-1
CASSSVGTSMVYNEQFF
TGTGCCAGCAGCTCGGTTGGGACTAGCATGGTCTACAATGAGCAGTTCTTC
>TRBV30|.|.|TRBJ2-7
CACFPGPYYEQYF
TGTGCCTGCTTCCCGGGACCCTACTACGAGCAGTACTTC
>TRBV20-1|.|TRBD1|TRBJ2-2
CSARVGTVGAGELFF
TGCAGTGCTAGAGTAGGGACAGTGGGCGCCGGGGAGCTGTTTTTT